Below, one T cell receptor (beta chain) is given with its context. Its antigen is currently not known. The record has no base qualities; no much larger clone is one base away. The sample is drawn from a study of blood T cell repertoires in COVID-19 (TCRdb year 2020). Regarding the complete study: Samples covering the acute and convalescent phases of COVID-19 were provided by collaborators in the United States, Italy and Spain. The dataset comprised deeply sampled blood TCRbeta repertoires from subjects exposed to, actively infected with, or recovered from COVID-19. Nearly every sample came with metadata listing a de-identified subject ID, COVID-19 status, age in years and sex. Where HLA class I and class II types were available, the types were taken from metadata supplied by the sample provider, not from assay-based typing. Samples came from the ongoing ImmuneRACE study (first 160 participants) plus 1,254 subjects from 6 global collaborators. The material from the prospective study consisted of cDNA or gDNA derived from T cells, B-cell-depleted T cells, or PBMCs. The repertoires were made available in a free public database intended to serve as a resource for research on the immune response to SARS-CoV-2. Broader findings and caveats from the paper: Clinical and demographic metadata were provided uncurated, with the amount varying by source and participant.

TCRbeta CDR3 regions were amplified from genomic DNA by means of the immunoSEQ Assay, a bias-controlled multiplex PCR. Per the original workflow: The number of nucleated cells in each sample was estimated by amplification of reference gene primers within the assay. To quantify the absolute abundance of each unique TCRbeta CDR3 rearrangement, sequence reads were collapsed and filtered. For each sample, productive Simpson clonality was calculated as the square root of Simpson's diversity index over productive rearrangements. Sourced from immuneACCESS, this table was stored by TCRdb with only in-frame sequences that have V and J called. A share of the clones is absent; for the studies checked, an unresolved V gene accounts for under half, and the remainder has no known explanation. The V and J calls and clone size come from that table; D and trimming were worked out from the DNA. Recorded for this sample are 95,000 to 150,000 clones; around 80% of them occurred a single time. Of the sample, under 20% is held by the ten largest clones.

Whole blood was collected in K2EDTA tubes by collaborating institutions according to the institutions' own protocols. For TCRbeta analysis, collaborator samples were shipped as frozen whole blood, as isolated PBMCs, or as DNA extracted from either sample type. V lost 5 bases and J lost 1 base, and the count of bases not matched to a germline gene is 12. Based on the germline V gene, the CDR1 and CDR2 sequences are KGHDR and SFDVKD. The CDR3 holds 20 amino acids from the cysteine to the phenylalanine. The only DNA kept is the CDR3, 60 bases in frame from the first base. The rearrangement joined TRBV24-1 to TRBJ2-3; 15 bases in the junction line up with TRBD2. This sequence originates from a man between 60 and 70 years old with active or convalescent COVID-19. Material for sequencing was peripheral blood. The DNA sequence is TGTGCCACCAGTGGGTACCGGACTAGCGGGAGGGCCTGGGGCACAGATACGCAGTATTTT. Protein translation: CATSGYRTSGRAWGTDTQYF.